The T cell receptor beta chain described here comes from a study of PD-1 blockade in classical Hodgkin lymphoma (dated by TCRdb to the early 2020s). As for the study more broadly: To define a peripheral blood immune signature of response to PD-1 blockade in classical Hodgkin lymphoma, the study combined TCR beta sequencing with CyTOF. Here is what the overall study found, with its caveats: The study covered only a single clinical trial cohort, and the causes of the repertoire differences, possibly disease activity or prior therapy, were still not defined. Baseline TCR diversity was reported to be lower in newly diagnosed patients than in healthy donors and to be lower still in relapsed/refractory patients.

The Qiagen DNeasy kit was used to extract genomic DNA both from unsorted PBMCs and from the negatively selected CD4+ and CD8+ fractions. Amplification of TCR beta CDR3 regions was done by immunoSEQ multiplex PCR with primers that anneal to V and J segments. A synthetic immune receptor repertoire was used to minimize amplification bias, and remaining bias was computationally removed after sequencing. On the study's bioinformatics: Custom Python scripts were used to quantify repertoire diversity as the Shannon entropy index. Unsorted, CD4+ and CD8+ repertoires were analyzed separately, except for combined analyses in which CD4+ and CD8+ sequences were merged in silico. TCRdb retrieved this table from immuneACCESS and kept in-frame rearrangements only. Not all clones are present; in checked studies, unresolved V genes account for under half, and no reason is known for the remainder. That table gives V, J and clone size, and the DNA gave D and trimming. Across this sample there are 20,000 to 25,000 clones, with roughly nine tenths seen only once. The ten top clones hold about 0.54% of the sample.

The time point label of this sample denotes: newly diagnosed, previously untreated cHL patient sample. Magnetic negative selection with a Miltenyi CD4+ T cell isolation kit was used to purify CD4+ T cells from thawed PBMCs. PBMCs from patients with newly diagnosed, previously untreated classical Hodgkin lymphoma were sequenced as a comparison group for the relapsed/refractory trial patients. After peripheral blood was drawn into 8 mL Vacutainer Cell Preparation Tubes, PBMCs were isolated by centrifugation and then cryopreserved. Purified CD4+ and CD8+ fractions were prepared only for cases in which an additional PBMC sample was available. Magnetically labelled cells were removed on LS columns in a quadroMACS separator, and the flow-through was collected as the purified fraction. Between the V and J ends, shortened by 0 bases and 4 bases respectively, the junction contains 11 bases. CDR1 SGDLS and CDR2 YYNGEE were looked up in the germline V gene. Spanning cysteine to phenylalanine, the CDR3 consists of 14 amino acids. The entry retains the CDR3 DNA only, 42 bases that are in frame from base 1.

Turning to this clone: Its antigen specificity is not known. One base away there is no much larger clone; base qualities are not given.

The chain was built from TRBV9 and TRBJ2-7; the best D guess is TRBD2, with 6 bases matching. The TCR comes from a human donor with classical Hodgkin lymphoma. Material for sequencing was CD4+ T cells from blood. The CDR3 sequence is CASSVGGERYEQYF. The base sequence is TGTGCCAGCAGCGTAGGGGGGGAACGGTACGAGCAGTACTTC.